What follows are 11 T cell receptor beta chains derived from one specimen sequenced in a study of cytomegalovirus exposure and HLA in healthy donors. The PCR ran on 60 Vbeta and 13 Jbeta primers. Assay used: immunoSEQ multiplex PCR; TCRdb lists only in-frame clones, some missing. The table lists about 140,000 clones, roughly 83% of them singletons. The sequenced sample was PBMCs. These receptors all come from a man aged 40-50 years in good health and CMV-seropositive.

The chain carries TRBV5-1 and TRBJ2-4; D gene ambiguous. Between the trimmed V and J ends, which lost 0 bases and 2 bases, there was a span of 12 bases. This CDR3 spans 16 amino acids. Germline V gene data show CDR1 as SGHRS and CDR2 as YFSETQ. DNA of the CDR3: TGCGCCAGCAGCTTGGCCCTCTTCGGGTCCAAAAACATTCAGTACTTC. Its translation: CASSLALFGSKNIQYF.

This clone was seen only a few times. This rearrangement joins TRBV7-9 to TRBJ1-2; perhaps TRBD1 as D (5 bases). V was clipped by 2 bases and J by 6 bases, with 16 bases between them. Germline V gives CDR1 SEHNR, CDR2 FQNEAQ (reference sequence). This CDR3 is built from 15 residues. CDR3 protein: CASSLKRGTHDGYTF. CDR3 nucleotide sequence: TGTGCCAGCAGCTTAAAACGGGGGACCCACGATGGCTACACCTTC.

The chain links TRBV6-6 to TRBJ2-7, with D possibly being TRBD2 (6 bases). V lost 3 bases and J 3 bases, leaving 12 bases between the germline ends. Germline values: CDR1 MNHNY, CDR2 SVGAGI (reference sequence). This CDR3 has 14 residues. CDR3: CASSYKGEDYEQYF. The DNA for the CDR3 is TGTGCCAGCAGTTATAAAGGGGAGGACTACGAGCAGTACTTC.

The CDR3 DNA is TGTGCCATAGGGGGGGCAGAAGGGAAGGGTAGCAATCAGCCCCAGCATTTT. The encoded protein is CAIGGAEGKGSNQPQHF. The chain is built from TRBV2 and TRBJ1-5; D is perhaps TRBD1 (6 bases). V lost 10 bases, J lost 0 bases, and 22 bases lay in between. The V gene's germline CDR1 is SNHLY and CDR2 FYNNEI. CDR3 size: 17 residues.

This clone was detected a few times. This same CDR3 is encoded by further DNA sequences in the sample. The chain is built from TRBV9 and TRBJ1-2; tentative D call: TRBD1 (6 bases). Trimming removed 3 bases at V and 5 bases at J, with 14 bases between. Germline V gives CDR1 SGDLS, CDR2 YYNGEE. The CDR3 sequence is 14 residues long. Written as DNA, the CDR3 is TGTGCCAGCAGCGCCACAGGGTTCAGTTATGGCTACACCTTC. Protein: CASSATGFSYGYTF.

The V call is TRBV2, the J call TRBJ1-5; maybe TRBD1 (6 bases). The germline V gene encodes CDR1 SNHLY and CDR2 FYNNEI. The CDR3 has 13 amino acids. V was clipped by 5 bases and J by 7 bases, with 12 bases between them. The CDR3 sequence: CASSSDSGQPQHF. CDR3 bases: TGTGCCAGCAGTTCGGACAGTGGCCAGCCCCAGCATTTT. The variable domain in full, completed from reference TRBV2 and TRBJ1-5, reads EPEVTQTPSHQVTQMGQEVILRCVPISNHLYFYWYRQILGQKVEFLVSFYNNEISEKSEIFDDQFSVERPDGSNFTLKIRSTKLEDSAMYFCASSSDSGQPQHFGDGTRLSIL.

This rearrangement joins TRBV5-1 to TRBJ2-7; TRBD1 matches 7 bases. Unmatched junction bases numbered 11, after V lost 2 bases and J lost 6 bases. The CDR3 covers 15 residues. CDR1 SGHRS and CDR2 YFSETQ come from the germline V gene. For the CDR3, the DNA is TGCGCCAGCAGCTTTAACCCCGACAGGGCTGGCGAGCAGTACTTC. Protein product: CASSFNPDRAGEQYF.

The chain is built from TRBV19 and TRBJ1-3, with D unclear. The CDR3 consists of 13 residues. Per the germline V gene, CDR1 is LNHDA and CDR2 is SQIVND (reference sequence). V lost 6 bases and J 5 bases, leaving 11 bases between the germline ends. The chain's CDR3 is CASRESARNTIYF. As DNA, the CDR3 is TGTGCCAGTAGGGAGTCGGCCAGAAACACCATATATTTT.

This chain joins TRBV18 and TRBJ1-1; TRBD1 agrees at 7 bases. After removal of 4 bases from V and 1 base from J, the junction contained 9 bases not matched to a gene. Germline V lookup: CDR1 KGHSH, CDR2 LQKENI. This CDR3 region has 16 residues. The CDR3 is CASSLLNRGENTEAFF. For the CDR3, the DNA is TGTGCCAGCTCACTCCTTAACAGGGGAGAGAACACTGAAGCTTTCTTT.

V usage is TRBV6-5 and J usage is TRBJ2-7; possible D gene TRBD2, 5 bases. Trimming removed 0 bases from V and 6 bases from J, with 18 bases in between. The germline gives CDR1 MNHEY, CDR2 SVGAGI. The CDR3 runs 16 residues. The CDR3 sequence is CASSYSALVELGEQYF. CDR3 nucleotides: TGTGCCAGCAGTTACTCGGCACTAGTAGAGTTAGGCGAGCAGTACTTC.

The chain joins TRBV6-6 to TRBJ1-5; the match to TRBD1 covers 10 bases. V lost 6 bases, J lost 11 bases, and 4 bases stayed unmatched. The CDR3 covers 12 residues. The germline V gene encodes CDR1 MNHNY and CDR2 SVGAGI (reference sequence). CDR3: CASSDRGLAQHF. The DNA of the CDR3 is TGTGCCAGCAGCGACAGGGGGCTCGCCCAGCATTTT.